The clone carrying this TCR beta chain was seen at least ten times. The data were taken from a study of T cells in Graves' hyperthyroidism and ophthalmopathy. The CDR3 regions of TCR beta were amplified from RNA transcripts. When the TCR CDR3 underwent first-round RT-PCR, the HTBI primer set was used. TCRdb re-analysed the multiplex PCR reads in MiXCR, keeping a single row per CDR3 protein. In the table there are around 450,000 distinct CDR3 sequences, 15% to 18% of which are singletons. CDR1 KGHDR and CDR2 SFDVKD come from the germline V gene. Between the trimmed V and J ends, which lost 4 bases and 6 bases, there was a span of 12 bases. This CDR3 comprises 14 residues. The source of the PBMCs was over 8.5 ml of fresh peripheral blood.

Sequencing was carried out using blood. This receptor was taken from a woman aged 18-29 years with Graves' hyperthyroidism. V gene TRBV24-1 combines with J gene TRBJ1-5; a possible D gene is TRBD1 (6 bases). The chain's CDR3 is CATSEGDKGQPQHF. In DNA, the CDR3 is TGTGCCACCAGTGAAGGGGACAAGGGTCAGCCCCAGCATTTT.